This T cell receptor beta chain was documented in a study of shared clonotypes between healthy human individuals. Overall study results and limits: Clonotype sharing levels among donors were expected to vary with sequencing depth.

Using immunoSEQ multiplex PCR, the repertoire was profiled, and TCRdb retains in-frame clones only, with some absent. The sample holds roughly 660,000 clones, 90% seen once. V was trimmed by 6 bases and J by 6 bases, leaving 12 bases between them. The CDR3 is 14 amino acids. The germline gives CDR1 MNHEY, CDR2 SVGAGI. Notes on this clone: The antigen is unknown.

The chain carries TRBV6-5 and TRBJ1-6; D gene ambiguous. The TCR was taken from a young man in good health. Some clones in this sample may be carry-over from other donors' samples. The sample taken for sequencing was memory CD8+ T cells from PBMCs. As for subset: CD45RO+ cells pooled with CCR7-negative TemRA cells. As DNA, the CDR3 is TGTGCCAGCAGCCCCAGACCTGGTAATTCACCCCTCCACTTT. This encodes CASSPRPGNSPLHF.